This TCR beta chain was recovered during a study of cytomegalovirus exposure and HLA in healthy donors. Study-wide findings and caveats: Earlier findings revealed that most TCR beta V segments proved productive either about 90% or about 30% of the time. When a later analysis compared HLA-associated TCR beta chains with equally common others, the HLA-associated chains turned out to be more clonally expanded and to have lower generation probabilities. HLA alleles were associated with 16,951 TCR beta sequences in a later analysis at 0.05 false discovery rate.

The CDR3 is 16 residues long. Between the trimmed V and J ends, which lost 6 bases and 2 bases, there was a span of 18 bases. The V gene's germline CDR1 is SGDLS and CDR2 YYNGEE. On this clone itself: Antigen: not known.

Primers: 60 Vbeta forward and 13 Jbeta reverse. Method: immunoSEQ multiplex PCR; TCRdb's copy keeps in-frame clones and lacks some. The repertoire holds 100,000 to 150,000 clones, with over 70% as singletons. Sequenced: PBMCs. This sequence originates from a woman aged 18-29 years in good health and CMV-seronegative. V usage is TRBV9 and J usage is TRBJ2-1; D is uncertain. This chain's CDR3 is CASTRTRTEAYNEQFF. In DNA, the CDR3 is TGTGCCAGCACCCGAACCCGAACCGAGGCCTACAATGAGCAGTTCTTC.